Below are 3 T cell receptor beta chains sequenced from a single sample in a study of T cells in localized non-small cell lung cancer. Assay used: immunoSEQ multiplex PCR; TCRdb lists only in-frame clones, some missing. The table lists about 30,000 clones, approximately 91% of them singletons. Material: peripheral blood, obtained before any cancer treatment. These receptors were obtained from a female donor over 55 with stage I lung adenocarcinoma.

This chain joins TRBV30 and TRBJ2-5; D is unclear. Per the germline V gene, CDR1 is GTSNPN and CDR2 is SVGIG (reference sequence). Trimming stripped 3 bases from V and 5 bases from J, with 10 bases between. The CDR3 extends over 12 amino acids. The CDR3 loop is CAWSPAGETQYF. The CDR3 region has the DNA TGTGCCTGGAGCCCGGCCGGGGAGACCCAGTACTTC.

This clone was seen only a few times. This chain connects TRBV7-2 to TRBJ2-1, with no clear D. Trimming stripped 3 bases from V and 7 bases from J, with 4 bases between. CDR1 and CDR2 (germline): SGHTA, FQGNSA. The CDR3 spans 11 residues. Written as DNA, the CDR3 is TGTGCCAGCAGCTTCTGGAATGAGCAGTTCTTC. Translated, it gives CASSFWNEQFF.

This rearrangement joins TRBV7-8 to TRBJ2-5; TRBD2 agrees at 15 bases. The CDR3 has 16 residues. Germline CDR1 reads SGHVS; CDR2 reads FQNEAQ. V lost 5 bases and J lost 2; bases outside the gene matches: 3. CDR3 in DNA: TGTGCCAGCAGCCTTGGGACTAGCGGGAGGCAAGAGACCCAGTACTTC. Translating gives CASSLGTSGRQETQYF. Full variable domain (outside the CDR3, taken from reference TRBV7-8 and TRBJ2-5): GAGVSQSPRYKVAKRGQDVALRCDPISGHVSLFWYQQALGQGPEFLTYFQNEAQLDKSGLPSDRFFAERPEGSVSTLKIQRTQQEDSAVYLCASSLGTSGRQETQYFGPGTRLLVL.